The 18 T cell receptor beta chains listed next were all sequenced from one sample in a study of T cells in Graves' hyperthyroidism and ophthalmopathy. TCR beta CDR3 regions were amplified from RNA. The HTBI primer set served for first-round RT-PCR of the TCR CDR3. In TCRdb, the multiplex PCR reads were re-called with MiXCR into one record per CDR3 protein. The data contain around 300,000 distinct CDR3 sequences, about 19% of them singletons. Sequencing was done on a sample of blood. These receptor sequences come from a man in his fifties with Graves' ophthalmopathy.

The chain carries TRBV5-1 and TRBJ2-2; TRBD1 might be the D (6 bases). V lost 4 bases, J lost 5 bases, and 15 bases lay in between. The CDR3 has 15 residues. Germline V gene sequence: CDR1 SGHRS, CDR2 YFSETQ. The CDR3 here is CASSVPPTGTGELFF. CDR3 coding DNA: TGCGCCAGCAGCGTCCCGCCGACAGGTACCGGGGAGCTGTTTTTT.

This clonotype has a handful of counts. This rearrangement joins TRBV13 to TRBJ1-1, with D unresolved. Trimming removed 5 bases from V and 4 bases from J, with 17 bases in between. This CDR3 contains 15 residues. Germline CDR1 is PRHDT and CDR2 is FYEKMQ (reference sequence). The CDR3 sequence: CASSGPGGKGTEAFF. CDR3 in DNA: TGTGCCAGCAGCGGTCCGGGTGGGAAGGGCACTGAAGCTTTCTTT.

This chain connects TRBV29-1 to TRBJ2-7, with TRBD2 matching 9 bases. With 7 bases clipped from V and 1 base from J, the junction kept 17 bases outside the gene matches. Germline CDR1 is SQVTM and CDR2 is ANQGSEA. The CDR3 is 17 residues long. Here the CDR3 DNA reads TGCAGCGCCTTGTTGGGGGGACCAGCGGGAGGTTCCTACGAGCAGTACTTC. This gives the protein CSALLGGPAGGSYEQYF.

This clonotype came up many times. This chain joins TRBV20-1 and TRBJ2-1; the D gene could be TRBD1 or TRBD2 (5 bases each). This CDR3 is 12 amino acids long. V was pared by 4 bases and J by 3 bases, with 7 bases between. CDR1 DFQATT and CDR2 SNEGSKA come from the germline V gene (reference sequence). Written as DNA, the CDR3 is TGCAGTGCTATGGGGGTCTACAATGAGCAGTTCTTC. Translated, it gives CSAMGVYNEQFF.

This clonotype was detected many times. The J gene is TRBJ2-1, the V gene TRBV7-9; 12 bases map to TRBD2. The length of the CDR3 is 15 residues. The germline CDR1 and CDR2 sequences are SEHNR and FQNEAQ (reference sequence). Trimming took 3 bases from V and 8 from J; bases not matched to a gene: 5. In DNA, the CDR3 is TGTGCCAGCAGCTTGCCGGGACTAGCGGGCGATGAGCAGTTCTTC. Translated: CASSLPGLAGDEQFF.

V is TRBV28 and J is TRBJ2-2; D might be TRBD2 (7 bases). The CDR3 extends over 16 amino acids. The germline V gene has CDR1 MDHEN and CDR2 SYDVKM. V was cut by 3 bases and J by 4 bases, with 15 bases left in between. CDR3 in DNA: TGTGCCAGCAGTTTGGGGGGGGGCGCGGGCACCGGGGAGCTGTTTTTT. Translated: CASSLGGGAGTGELFF.

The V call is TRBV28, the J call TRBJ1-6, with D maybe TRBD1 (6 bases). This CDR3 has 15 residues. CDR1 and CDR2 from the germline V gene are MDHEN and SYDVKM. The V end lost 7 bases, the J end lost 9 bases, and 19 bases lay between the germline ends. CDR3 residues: CASKEREGGFSPLHF. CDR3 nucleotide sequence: TGTGCCAGCAAAGAACGAGAAGGGGGTTTTTCACCCCTCCACTTT.

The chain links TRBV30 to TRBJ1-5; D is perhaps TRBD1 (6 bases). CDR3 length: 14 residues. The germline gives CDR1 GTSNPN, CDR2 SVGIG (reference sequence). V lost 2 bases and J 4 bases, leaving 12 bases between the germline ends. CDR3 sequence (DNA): TGTGCCTGGAGTATGACAGGACGGAATCAGCCCCAGCATTTT. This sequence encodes CAWSMTGRNQPQHF.

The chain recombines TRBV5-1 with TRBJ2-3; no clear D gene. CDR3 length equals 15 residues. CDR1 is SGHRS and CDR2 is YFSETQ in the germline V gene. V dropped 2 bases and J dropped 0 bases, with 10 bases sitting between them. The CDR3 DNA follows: TGCGCCAGCAGCTTTGAGAAATCTAGCACAGATACGCAGTATTTT. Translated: CASSFEKSSTDTQYF.

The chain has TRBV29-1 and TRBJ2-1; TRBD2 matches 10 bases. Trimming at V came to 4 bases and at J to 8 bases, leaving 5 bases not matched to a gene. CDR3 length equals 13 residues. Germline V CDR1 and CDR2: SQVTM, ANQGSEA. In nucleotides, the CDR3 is TGCAGCGTTGCCATAGCGGGAGGCCATGAGCAGTTCTTC. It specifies CSVAIAGGHEQFF.

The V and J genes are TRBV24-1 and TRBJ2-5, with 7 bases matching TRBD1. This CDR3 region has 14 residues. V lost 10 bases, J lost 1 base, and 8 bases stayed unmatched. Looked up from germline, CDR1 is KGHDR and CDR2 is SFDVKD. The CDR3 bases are TGTGCCACAGGGGACAGCCTAATCCAAGAGACCCAGTACTTC. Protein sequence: CATGDSLIQETQYF.

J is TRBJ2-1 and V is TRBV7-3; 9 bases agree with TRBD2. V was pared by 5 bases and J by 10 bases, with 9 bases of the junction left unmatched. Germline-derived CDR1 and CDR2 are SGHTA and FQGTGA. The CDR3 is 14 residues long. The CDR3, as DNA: TGTGCCAGCAGCCCGTCAGCGGGAGGCAACGAGCAGTTCTTC. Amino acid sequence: CASSPSAGGNEQFF.

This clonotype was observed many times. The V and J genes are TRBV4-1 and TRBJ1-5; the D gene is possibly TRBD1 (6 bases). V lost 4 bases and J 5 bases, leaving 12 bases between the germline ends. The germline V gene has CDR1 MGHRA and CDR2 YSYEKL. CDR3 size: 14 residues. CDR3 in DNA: TGCGCCAGCAGCCTTACAGGGCCTGATCAGCCCCAGCATTTT. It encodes CASSLTGPDQPQHF.

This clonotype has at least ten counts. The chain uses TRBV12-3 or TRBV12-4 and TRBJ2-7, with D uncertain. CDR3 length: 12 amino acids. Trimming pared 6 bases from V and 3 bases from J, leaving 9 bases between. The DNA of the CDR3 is TGTGCCAGCAGCCGCGACGGCTACGAGCAGTACTTC. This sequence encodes CASSRDGYEQYF.

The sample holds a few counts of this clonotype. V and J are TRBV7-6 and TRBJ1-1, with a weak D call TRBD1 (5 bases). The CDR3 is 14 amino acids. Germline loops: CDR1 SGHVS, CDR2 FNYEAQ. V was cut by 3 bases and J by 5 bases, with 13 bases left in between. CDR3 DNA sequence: TGTGCCAGCAGCTTGGAGGGGATGGAGACTGAAGCTTTCTTT. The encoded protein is CASSLEGMETEAFF.

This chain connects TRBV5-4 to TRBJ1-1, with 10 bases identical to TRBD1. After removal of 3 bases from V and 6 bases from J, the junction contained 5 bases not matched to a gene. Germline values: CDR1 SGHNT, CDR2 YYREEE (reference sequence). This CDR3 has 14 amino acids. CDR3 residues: CASSWDRGAPEAFF. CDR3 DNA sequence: TGTGCCAGCAGCTGGGACAGGGGCGCGCCTGAAGCTTTCTTT.

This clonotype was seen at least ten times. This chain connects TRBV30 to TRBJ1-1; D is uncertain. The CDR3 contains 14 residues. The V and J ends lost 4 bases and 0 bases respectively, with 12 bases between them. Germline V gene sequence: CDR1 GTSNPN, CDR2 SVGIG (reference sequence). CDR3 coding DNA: TGTGCCTGGATGTGGGGTAACATGAACACTGAAGCTTTCTTT. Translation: CAWMWGNMNTEAFF.

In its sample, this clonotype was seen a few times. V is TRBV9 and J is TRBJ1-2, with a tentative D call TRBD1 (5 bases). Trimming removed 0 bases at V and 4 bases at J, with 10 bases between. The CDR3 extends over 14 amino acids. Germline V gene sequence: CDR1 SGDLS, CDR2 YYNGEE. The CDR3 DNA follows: TGTGCCAGCAGCGTAGAGGGGACCGGCTATGGCTACACCTTC. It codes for CASSVEGTGYGYTF.